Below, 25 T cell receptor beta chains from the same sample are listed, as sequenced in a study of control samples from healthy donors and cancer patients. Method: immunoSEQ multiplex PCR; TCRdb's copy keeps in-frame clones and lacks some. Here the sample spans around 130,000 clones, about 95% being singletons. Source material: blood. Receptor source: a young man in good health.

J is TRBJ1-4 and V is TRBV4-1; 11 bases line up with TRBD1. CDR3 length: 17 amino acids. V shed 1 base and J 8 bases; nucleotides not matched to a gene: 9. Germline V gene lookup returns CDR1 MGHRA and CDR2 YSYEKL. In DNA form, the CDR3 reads TGCGCCAGCAGCCAAGTAGCCGGGACAGGGGGTCGCGAAAAACTGTTTTTT. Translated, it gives CASSQVAGTGGREKLFF.

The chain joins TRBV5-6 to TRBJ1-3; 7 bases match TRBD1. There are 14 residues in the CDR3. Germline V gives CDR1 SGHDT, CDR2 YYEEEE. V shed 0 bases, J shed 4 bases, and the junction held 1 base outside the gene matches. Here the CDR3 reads CASSLEDRGNTIYF. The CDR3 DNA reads TGTGCCAGCAGCTTGGAGGACAGGGGAAACACCATATATTTT. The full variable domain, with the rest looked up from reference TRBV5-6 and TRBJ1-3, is DAGVTQSPTHLIKTRGQQVTLRCSPKSGHDTVSWYQQALGQGPQFIFQYYEEEERQRGNFPDRFSGHQFPNYSSELNVNALLLGDSALYLCASSLEDRGNTIYFGEGSWLTVV.

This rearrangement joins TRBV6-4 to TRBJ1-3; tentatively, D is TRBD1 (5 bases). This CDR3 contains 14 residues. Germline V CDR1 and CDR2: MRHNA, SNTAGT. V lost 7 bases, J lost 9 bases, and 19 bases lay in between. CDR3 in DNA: TGTGCCAGCACTAACCCGGACAAGCAAGGCACCATATATTTT. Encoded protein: CASTNPDKQGTIYF.

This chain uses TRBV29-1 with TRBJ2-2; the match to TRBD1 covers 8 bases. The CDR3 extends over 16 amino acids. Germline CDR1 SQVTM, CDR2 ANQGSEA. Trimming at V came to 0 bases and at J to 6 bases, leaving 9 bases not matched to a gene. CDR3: CSVEDLGRGRSGELFF. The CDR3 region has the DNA TGCAGCGTTGAAGATTTGGGCAGGGGGCGGTCCGGGGAGCTGTTTTTT.

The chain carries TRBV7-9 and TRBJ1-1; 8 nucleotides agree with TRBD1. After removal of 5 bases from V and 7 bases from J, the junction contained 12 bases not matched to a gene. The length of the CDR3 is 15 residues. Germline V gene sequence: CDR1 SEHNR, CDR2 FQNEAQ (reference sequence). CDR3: CASSTDRADDHEAFF. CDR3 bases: TGTGCCAGCAGCACGGACAGGGCGGACGACCATGAAGCTTTCTTT.

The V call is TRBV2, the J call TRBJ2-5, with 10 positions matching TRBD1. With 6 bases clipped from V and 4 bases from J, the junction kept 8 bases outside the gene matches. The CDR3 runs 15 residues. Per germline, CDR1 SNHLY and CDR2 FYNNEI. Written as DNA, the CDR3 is TGTGCCAGCAGCGGGACAGGGGCTGACGGAGAGACCCAGTACTTC. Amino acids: CASSGTGADGETQYF.

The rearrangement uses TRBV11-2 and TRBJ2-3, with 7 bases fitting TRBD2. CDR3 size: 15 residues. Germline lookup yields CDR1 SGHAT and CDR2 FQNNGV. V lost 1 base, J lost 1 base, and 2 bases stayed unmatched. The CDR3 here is CASSLVAGGTDTQYF. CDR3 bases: TGTGCCAGCAGCTTAGTTGCGGGGGGCACAGATACGCAGTATTTT.

CDR3 nucleotide sequence: TGTGCCAGCAGCTTCGCTGAGCCCTACGAGCAGTACTTC. The encoded protein is CASSFAEPYEQYF. The chain combines TRBV7-2 with TRBJ2-7; D unclear. Deletions cut 3 bases from V and 2 bases from J, with 8 bases between. Germline CDR1 is SGHTA and CDR2 is FQGNSA. The CDR3 is made up of 13 amino acids.

CDR3 coding DNA: TGTGCCTGGAGGGGCAGCACCTATGGCTACACCTTC. Translating it yields CAWRGSTYGYTF. This rearrangement joins TRBV30 to TRBJ1-2; D unresolved. CDR3 size: 12 residues. In germline, CDR1 is GTSNPN, CDR2 SVGIG (reference sequence). V gave up 3 bases and J gave up 4 bases, with 9 bases separating them.

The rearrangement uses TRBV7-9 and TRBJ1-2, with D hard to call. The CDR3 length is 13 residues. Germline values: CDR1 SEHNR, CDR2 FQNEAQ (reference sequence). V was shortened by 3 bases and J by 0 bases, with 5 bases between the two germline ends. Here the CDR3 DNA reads TGTGCCAGCAGCTTTGGGACTAACTATGGCTACACCTTC. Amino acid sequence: CASSFGTNYGYTF.

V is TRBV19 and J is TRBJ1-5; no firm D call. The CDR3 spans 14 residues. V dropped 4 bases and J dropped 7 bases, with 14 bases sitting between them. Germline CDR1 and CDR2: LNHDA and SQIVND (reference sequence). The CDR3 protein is CASSSLNDGQPQHF. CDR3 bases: TGTGCCAGTAGTAGCTTGAACGACGGCCAGCCCCAGCATTTT.

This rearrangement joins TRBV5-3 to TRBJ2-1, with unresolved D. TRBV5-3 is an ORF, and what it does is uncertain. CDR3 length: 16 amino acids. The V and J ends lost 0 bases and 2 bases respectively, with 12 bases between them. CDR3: CARSLDPSVTYNEQFF. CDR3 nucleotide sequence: TGTGCCAGAAGCTTGGACCCGAGTGTGACCTACAATGAGCAGTTCTTC.

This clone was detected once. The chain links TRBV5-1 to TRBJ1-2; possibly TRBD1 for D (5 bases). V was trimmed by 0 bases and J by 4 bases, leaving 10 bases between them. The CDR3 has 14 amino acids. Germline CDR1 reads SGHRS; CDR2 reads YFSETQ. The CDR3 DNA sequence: TGCGCCAGCAGCTTGGGGGGCGCGGGCTATGGCTACACCTTC. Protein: CASSLGGAGYGYTF.

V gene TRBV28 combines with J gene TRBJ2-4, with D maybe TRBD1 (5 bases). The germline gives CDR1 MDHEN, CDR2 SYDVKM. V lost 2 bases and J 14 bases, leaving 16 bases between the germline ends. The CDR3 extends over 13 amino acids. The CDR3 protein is CASSLKGSLPEYF. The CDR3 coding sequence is TGTGCCAGCAGTTTAAAGGGGTCTCTCCCGGAGTACTTC.

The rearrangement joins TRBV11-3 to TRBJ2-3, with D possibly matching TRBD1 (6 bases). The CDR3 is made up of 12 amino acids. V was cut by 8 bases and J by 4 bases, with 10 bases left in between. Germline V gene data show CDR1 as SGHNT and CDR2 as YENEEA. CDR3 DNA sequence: TGTGCCAGCCAGGGGTTTTCAGATACGCAGTATTTT. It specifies CASQGFSDTQYF.

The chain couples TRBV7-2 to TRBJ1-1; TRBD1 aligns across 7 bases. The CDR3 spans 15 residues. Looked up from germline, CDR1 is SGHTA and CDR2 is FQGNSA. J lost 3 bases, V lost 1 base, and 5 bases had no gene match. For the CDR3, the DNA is TGTGCCAGCAGCTTAGTCAGGGGGGGAGACACTGAAGCTTTCTTT. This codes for CASSLVRGGDTEAFF.

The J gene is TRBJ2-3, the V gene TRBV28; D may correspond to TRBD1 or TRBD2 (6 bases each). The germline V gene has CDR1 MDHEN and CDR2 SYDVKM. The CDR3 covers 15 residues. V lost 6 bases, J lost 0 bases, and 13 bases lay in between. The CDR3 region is CASSRGGTSTDTQYF. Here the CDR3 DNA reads TGTGCCAGCAGCAGAGGGGGGACTAGCACAGATACGCAGTATTTT.

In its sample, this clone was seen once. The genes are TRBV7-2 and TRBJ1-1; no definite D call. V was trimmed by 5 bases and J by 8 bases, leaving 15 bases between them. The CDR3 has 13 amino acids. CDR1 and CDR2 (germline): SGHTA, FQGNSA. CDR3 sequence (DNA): TGTGCCAGCAGCGTTCGAGGTTGGGAAGAAGCTTTCTTT. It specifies CASSVRGWEEAFF.

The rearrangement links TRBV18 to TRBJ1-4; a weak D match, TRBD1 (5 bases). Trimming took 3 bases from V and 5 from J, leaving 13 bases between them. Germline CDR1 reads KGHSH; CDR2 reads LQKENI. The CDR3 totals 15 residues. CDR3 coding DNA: TGTGCCAGCTCACCGGAGGGGCAGGGAAATGAAAAACTGTTTTTT. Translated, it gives CASSPEGQGNEKLFF.

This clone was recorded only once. This CDR3 is CASSRPGPEAFF. The CDR3 coding sequence is TGCGCCAGCAGCCGTCCGGGCCCCGAGGCTTTCTTT. This rearrangement joins TRBV4-1 to TRBJ1-1; D not resolved. V gave up 4 bases and J gave up 11 bases, with 14 bases separating them. The germline V gene has CDR1 MGHRA and CDR2 YSYEKL. This CDR3 comprises 12 residues.

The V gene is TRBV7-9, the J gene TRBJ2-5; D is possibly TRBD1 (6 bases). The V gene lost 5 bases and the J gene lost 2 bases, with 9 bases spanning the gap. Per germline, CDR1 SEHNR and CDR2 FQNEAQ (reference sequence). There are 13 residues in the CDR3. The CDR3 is CASSTGQQETQYF. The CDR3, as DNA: TGTGCCAGCAGCACCGGACAGCAAGAGACCCAGTACTTC.

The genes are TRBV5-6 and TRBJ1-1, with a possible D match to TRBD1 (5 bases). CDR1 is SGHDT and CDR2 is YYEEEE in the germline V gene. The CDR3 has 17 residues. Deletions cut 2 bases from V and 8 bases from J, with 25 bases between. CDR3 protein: CASSLAFSGAGLGEAFF. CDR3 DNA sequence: TGTGCCAGCAGCTTAGCTTTTTCTGGGGCAGGTCTCGGAGAAGCTTTCTTT.

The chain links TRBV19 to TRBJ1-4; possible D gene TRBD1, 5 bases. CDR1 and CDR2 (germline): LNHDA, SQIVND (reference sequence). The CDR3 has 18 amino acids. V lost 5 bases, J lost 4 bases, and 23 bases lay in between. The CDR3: CASSYLFGTLGVNEKLFF. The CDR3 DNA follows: TGTGCCAGTAGTTACCTTTTCGGGACTCTCGGAGTTAATGAAAAACTGTTTTTT. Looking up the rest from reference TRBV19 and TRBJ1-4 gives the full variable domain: DGGITQSPKYLFRKEGQNVTLSCEQNLNHDAMYWYRQDPGQGLRLIYYSQIVNDFQKGDIAEGYSVSREKKESFPLTVTSAQKNPTAFYLCASSYLFGTLGVNEKLFFGSGTQLSVL.

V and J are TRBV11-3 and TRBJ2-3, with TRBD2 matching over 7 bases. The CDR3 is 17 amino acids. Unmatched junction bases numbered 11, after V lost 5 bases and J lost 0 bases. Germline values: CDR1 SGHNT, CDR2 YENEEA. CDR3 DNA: TGTGCCAGCAGCCCTGGGCGTCGGCGGGAGAGCACAGATACGCAGTATTTT. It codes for CASSPGRRRESTDTQYF.

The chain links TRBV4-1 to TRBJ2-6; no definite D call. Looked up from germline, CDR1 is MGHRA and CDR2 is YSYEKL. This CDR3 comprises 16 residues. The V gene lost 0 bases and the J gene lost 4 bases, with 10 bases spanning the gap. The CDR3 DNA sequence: TGCGCCAGCAGCCAAGATCAGGCTCGGGGGGCCAACGTCCTGACTTTC. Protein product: CASSQDQARGANVLTF.